The sequence of this T cell receptor (beta chain) was determined in a study of early T cells in non-severe SARS-CoV-2 infection (dated by TCRdb to the early 2020s). About the full investigation: Bulk RNA from unsorted whole blood was used for TCR sequencing, so alpha and beta chains could not be paired. The investigation overall reported the following: VDJdb matching was skewed toward anti-spike CD8 responses and likely underestimated virus-specific expansions by missing private and CD4 specificities.

The study was a case-control design nested within a healthcare worker cohort in London, UK, with weekly nasopharyngeal swab PCR tests and blood sampling. Healthcare workers were enrolled in the week of the UK lockdown, from 23 to 31 March 2020, and were followed every week for up to roughly 15 weeks. The protocol used for the library was 5' RACE. The sequencer listed for this sample is NextSeq 500. The TCR library protocol attached unique molecular identifiers to individual cDNA molecules to correct for sequencing error and PCR bias. Both TCR alpha and beta chains were sequenced, and tight co-correlation was observed between alpha and beta sequence abundances in each sample. The source study handled its data this way. Decombinator V4 was used to annotate TCR sequences for V gene, J gene and CDR3. TCRs were defined as expanded if a significant change between any two time points was detected under a Poisson model with p below 0.0001. TCR abundances were normalised to the total number of TCRs sequenced per sample and expressed as counts per million. VDJdb, accessed 1 November 2021, was searched for CMV, EBV and SARS-CoV-2 annotated TCRs, excluding TCRs annotated for multiple antigens. TCRdb handled the public reads itself, with Q25 trimming in fastp and clone calling in MiXCR, and kept productive beta chains. Records with the same CDR3 protein are collapsed into one entry carrying the most frequent genes and DNA. TCRdb assigned the V and J calls; the authors' analysis was not used. This sample is represented by fewer than 85,000 distinct CDR3 sequences; about 12% of them were singletons. Around 1.3% of the sample belongs to the ten largest clones.

This clonotype was recorded at least ten times. Its binding antigen is unknown. Base quality data are lacking; no much larger clone is found one base away. Sequencing was done on a sample of whole blood. This receptor was identified in an adult who was a healthcare worker with PCR-confirmed SARS-CoV-2 infection or an uninfected control (not recorded which).

The nucleotide sequence reads as follows: TGTGCCAGCAGCCCGGGACCCACTCAAGAGACCCAGTACTTC. Translated, it gives CASSPGPTQETQYF. The rearranged segments are TRBV4-2 and TRBJ2-5; the D gene is possibly TRBD1 or TRBD2, each agreeing over 5 bases. Deletion took 4 bases off V and 2 bases off J, with a span of 11 bases between the germline ends. From its cysteine to its phenylalanine, the CDR3 spans 14 amino acids. Only CDR3 DNA remains: 42 bases, in frame from the first base. The germline V gene provides CDR1 LGHNA and CDR2 YNFKEQ.